In this sample, the clone carrying this T cell receptor beta chain turned up a few times. Antigen specificity is unknown. Germline V gene sequence: CDR1 MNHNY, CDR2 SVGAGI (reference sequence). The CDR3 is made up of 12 amino acids. V lost 7 bases to trimming and J lost 7 bases, with 14 bases between them. This entry is derived from a study of post-analysis software for immune sequencing data. Study context: Relapsing-remitting, secondary progressive and progressive-relapsing multiple sclerosis courses were included. Study-level findings and limits: Pronounced co-clustering by F measure was evident among identically batched samples. Relative to controls, patients had 4 or 5 TRBV segments at higher frequency, with TRBV5-6, TRBV5-1 and TRBV20-1 among these. Normalized Chao1 diversity in multiple sclerosis patients fell significantly below that of controls.

The TCR beta cDNA libraries contained unique molecular identifiers. Once roughly 0.85 to 11 million T cells were used, a few hundred thousand cDNA molecules resulted. TCRdb re-analysed the PCR reads in MiXCR, keeping a single row per CDR3 protein. The top ten clones hold approximately 4.5% of a sample with 800,000 to 950,000 distinct CDR3 sequences, approximately 50% of them seen once. V gene TRBV6-6 combines with J gene TRBJ2-7; the D gene is possibly TRBD1 (5 bases). The sample comprised blood. The sequence came from a girl aged 5-17 years with multiple sclerosis. The CDR3 spells CASTREPKEQYF. DNA for the CDR3: TGTGCCAGCACCAGGGAACCTAAGGAGCAGTACTTC.